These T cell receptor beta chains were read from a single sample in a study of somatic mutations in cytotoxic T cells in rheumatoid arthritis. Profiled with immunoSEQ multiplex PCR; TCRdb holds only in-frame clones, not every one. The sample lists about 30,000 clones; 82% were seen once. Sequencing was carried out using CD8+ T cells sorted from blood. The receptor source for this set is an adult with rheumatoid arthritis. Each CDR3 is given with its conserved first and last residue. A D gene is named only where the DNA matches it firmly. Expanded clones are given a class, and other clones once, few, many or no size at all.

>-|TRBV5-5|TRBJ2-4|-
TGTGCCAGCAGTTCCGTCGGACTCTCAGCCAAAAACATTCAGTACTTC
CASSSVGLSAKNIQYF
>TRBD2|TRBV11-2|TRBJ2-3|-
TGTGCCAGCAGCCCGCGAGCGGGAGGGCCATTGGATACGCAGTATTTT
CASSPRAGGPLDTQYF
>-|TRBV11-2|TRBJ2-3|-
TGTGCCAGCAGCTTGGAAGGTAATACGCAGTATTTT
CASSLEGNTQYF
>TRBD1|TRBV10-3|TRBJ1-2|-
TGTGCCATCAGTGACCCGGGACAGGTTAACTATGGCTACACCTTC
CAISDPGQVNYGYTF
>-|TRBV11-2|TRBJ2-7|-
TGTGCCAGCAGCTCTGACCTCCAGAGTGAGCAGTACTTC
CASSSDLQSEQYF
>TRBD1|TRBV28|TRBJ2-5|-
TGTGCCAGCAGTTACCGGACAGGGGGCCTAGGTGAGCAGTACTTC
CASSYRTGGLGEQYF
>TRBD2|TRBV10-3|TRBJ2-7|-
TGTGCCATCAGTGAGTGGGGGGGTTCCTACGAGCAGTACTTC
CAISEWGGSYEQYF
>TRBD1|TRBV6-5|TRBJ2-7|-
TGTGCCAGCAGACTTATCCGGGACAGCCCCTACGAGCAGTACTTC
CASRLIRDSPYEQYF
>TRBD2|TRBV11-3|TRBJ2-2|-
TGTGCCAGCAGCTTAGGGCGGGGGTTCACCGGGGAGCTGTTTTTT
CASSLGRGFTGELFF
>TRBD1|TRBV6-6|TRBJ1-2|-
TGTGCCAGCAGTTTAACCGGGACAGGGAACTATGGCTACACCTTC
CASSLTGTGNYGYTF
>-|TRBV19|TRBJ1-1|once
TGTGCCAGTAGTATAATGGGGGGCAGGGCCACTGAAGCTTTCTTT
CASSIMGGRATEAFF
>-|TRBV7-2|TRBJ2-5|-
TGTGCCAGCAGCTTAGGGGGACAAGGGGGAGAGACCCAGTACTTC
CASSLGGQGGETQYF
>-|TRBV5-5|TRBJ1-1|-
TGTGCCAGCAGGCCTCAGTTGAACACTGAAGCTTTCTTT
CASRPQLNTEAFF
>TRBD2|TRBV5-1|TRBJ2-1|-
TGCGCCAGCAGCTTAAGACTAGCGGGGGGGGTGTTCTTC
CASSLRLAGGVFF